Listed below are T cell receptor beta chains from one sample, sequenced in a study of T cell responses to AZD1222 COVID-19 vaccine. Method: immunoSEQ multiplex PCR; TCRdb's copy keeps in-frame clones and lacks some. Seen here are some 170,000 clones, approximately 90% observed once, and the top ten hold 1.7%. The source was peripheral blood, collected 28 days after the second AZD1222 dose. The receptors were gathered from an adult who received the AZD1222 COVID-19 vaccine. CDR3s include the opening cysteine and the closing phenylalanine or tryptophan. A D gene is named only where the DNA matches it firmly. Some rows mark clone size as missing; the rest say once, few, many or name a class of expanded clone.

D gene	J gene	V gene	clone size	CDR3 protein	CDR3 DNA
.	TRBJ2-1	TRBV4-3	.	CASSHGQLGNEQFF	TGCGCCAGCAGCCACGGACAACTGGGGAATGAGCAGTTCTTC
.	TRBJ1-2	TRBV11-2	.	CASSLAIGAQRNYGYTF	TGTGCCAGCAGCTTAGCTATTGGGGCGCAACGGAACTATGGCTACACCTTC
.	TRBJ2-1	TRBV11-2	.	CASSLDLLGTGEQFF	TGTGCCAGCAGCTTAGACCTTCTAGGGACCGGGGAGCAGTTCTTC
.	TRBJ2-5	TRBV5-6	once	CASSLYWVAEETQYF	TGTGCCAGCAGCTTGTATTGGGTGGCGGAAGAGACCCAGTACTTC
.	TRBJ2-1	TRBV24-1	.	CATSDSSEWGANNEQFF	TGTGCCACCAGTGATTCCTCTGAGTGGGGGGCCAACAATGAGCAGTTCTTC
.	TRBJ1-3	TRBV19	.	CASTFARARSGNTIYF	TGTGCCAGTACATTTGCCAGGGCGCGCTCTGGAAACACCATATATTTT
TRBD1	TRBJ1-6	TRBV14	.	CASSHSTGLNSPLHF	TGTGCCAGCAGCCACTCGACAGGGCTTAATTCACCCCTCCACTTT
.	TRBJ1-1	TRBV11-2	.	CASSLALSTGEAFF	TGTGCCAGCAGCTTAGCCCTTTCTACAGGTGAAGCTTTCTTT
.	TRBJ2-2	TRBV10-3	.	CAISEGGGSYPGELFF	TGTGCCATCAGTGAAGGAGGAGGGAGTTATCCCGGGGAGCTGTTTTTT
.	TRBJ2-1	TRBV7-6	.	CASSLTSFYNEQFF	TGTGCCAGCAGCTTAACTAGCTTTTACAATGAGCAGTTCTTC
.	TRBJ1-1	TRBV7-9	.	CASSAGRNTEAFF	TGTGCCAGCAGCGCCGGACGGAACACTGAAGCTTTCTTT
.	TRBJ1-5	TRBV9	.	CASSVGQGNQPQHF	TGTGCCAGCAGCGTAGGACAGGGCAATCAGCCCCAGCATTTT
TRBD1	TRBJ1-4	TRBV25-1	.	CASSEWDSPNEKLFF	TGTGCCAGCAGTGAATGGGACAGTCCTAATGAAAAACTGTTTTTT
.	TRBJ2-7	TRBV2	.	CASSEVGRVTYEQYF	TGTGCCAGCAGTGAAGTGGGCAGGGTGACCTACGAGCAGTACTTC
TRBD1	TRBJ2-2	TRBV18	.	CASSPPNRTPNRGTGELFF	TGTGCCAGCTCACCACCAAACCGAACGCCTAACAGGGGGACCGGGGAGCTGTTTTTT
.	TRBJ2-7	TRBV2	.	CASSERDYEQYF	TGTGCCAGCAGTGAACGAGACTACGAGCAGTACTTC
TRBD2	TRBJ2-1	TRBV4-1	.	CASSQDAGAGGGLFF	TGCGCCAGCAGCCAAGATGCGGGGGCGGGAGGGGGGTTGTTCTTC